These 23 T cell receptor beta chains came from one sample sequenced in a study of identical twins. Via MiXCR, TCRdb re-called the 5' RACE reads, giving one row per CDR3 protein. Altogether about 430,000 distinct CDR3 sequences are present, less than 20% being singletons, with the ten largest covering less than 15%. Material for sequencing was naive T cells sorted from blood. Receptor source: a man aged 45-65 years in good health.

This sequence joins TRBV5-8 and TRBJ2-5; 8 nucleotides align to TRBD1. With V trimmed by 0 bases and J by 4 bases, 5 bases remained unmatched. CDR1 SGHTS and CDR2 YDEGEE come from the germline V gene. CDR3 length: 15 amino acids. CDR3 protein: CASSLEGQGIETQYF. DNA for the CDR3: TGTGCCAGCAGCTTGGAAGGACAGGGCATAGAGACCCAGTACTTC.

Remarks on this clonotype: A read error is possible here, since a much larger clone lies one base away. The chain uses TRBV25-1 and TRBJ2-3; 10 bases line up with TRBD2. CDR1 MGHDK and CDR2 SYGVNS come from the germline V gene. The CDR3 covers 17 residues. Here the CDR3 DNA reads TGTGCCATCAGTGCTCTAGCGGGGGTTGAGGGGTCAGATACGCAGTATTTT. Its translation is CAISALAGVEGSDTQYF. Full variable domain (missing parts from reference TRBV25-1 and TRBJ2-3): EADIYQTPRYLVIGTGKKITLECSQTMGHDKMYWYQQDPGMELHLIHYSYGVNSTEKGDLSSESTVSRIRTEHFPLTLESARPSHTSQYLCAISALAGVEGSDTQYFGPGTRLTVL.

This clonotype has ten or more counts. The chain employs TRBV6-2 or TRBV6-3 and TRBJ2-7; D unclear. The germline gives CDR1 MNHEY, CDR2 SVGEGT. This CDR3 comprises 15 residues. Trimming stripped 4 bases from V and 2 bases from J, with 15 bases between. In DNA form, the CDR3 reads TGTGCCAGCAGTTTGGATAACCTGGCCCCCTACGAGCAGTACTTC. It codes for CASSLDNLAPYEQYF.

The CDR3 coding sequence is TGCAGTGCTACTCAGGCTATATATAATTCACCCCTCCACTTT. Translation gives CSATQAIYNSPLHF. V usage is TRBV20-1 and J usage is TRBJ1-6; D unclear. The germline V gene has CDR1 DFQATT and CDR2 SNEGSKA (reference sequence). V dropped 4 bases and J dropped 4 bases, with 11 bases sitting between them. This CDR3 comprises 14 residues.

This clonotype was seen more than once but under ten times. This chain links TRBV4-3 with TRBJ2-1; 10 nucleotides match TRBD1. Trimming took 0 bases from V and 3 from J; bases not matched to a gene: 5. The CDR3 length is 17 residues. Germline-derived CDR1 and CDR2 are LGHNA and YSLEER. The CDR3: CASSQESRTGGYNEQFF. The CDR3 nucleotides read TGCGCCAGCAGCCAAGAATCTCGGACAGGGGGCTACAATGAGCAGTTCTTC.

This clonotype was observed at least ten times. The rearrangement uses TRBV20-1 and TRBJ2-1; 10 positions match TRBD1. CDR3 length equals 14 residues. With 0 bases clipped from V and 7 bases from J, the junction kept 3 bases outside the gene matches. Per the germline V gene, CDR1 is DFQATT and CDR2 is SNEGSKA (reference sequence). CDR3 DNA sequence: TGCAGTGCTAGAGATCCGGACAGGGGGAATGAGCAGTTCTTC. Residues: CSARDPDRGNEQFF.

Turning to this clonotype: One junction end does not reproduce the germline sequence, and a read error may be involved. This sequence joins TRBV7-2 and TRBJ2-1; TRBD1 might be the D (5 bases). CDR1 is SGHTA, CDR2 FQGNSA, per germline. The CDR3 sequence is 13 residues long. The CDR3 sequence is CASSLSQDNDQFF. The DNA for the CDR3 is TGTGCCAGCAGCTTAAGCCAGGACAATGATCAGTTCTTC.

This clonotype has just a few counts. The genes are TRBV6-5 and TRBJ2-3, with 8 bases lining up with TRBD2. Germline CDR1 is MNHEY and CDR2 is SVGAGI. The CDR3 totals 15 residues. V was pared by 2 bases and J by 1 base, with 2 bases of the junction left unmatched. The DNA for the CDR3 is TGTGCCAGCAGTTACACAGCGGGGGGCACAGATACGCAGTATTTT. It encodes CASSYTAGGTDTQYF.

There are many counts of this clonotype. This chain joins TRBV5-1 and TRBJ2-7, with TRBD1 matching over 10 bases. The CDR3 has 15 amino acids. With 2 bases clipped from V and 0 bases from J, the junction kept 2 bases outside the gene matches. From germline, CDR1 is SGHRS and CDR2 YFSETQ. The CDR3 here is CASSFRDRGSYEQYF. In DNA, the CDR3 is TGCGCCAGCAGCTTCCGGGACAGGGGCTCCTACGAGCAGTACTTC.

Concerning this clonotype itself: The junction departs from the called germline gene at one end, perhaps through a read error. J is TRBJ1-2 and V is TRBV2, with TRBD1 matching over 12 bases. Looked up from germline, CDR1 is SNHLY and CDR2 is FYNNEI. The CDR3 spans 14 residues. The CDR3 DNA reads as TGTGTCAGCAGCCCCGGGACAGGGGGCGTCGGCTACACCTTC. The encoded protein is CVSSPGTGGVGYTF.

This clonotype was seen more than once but under ten times. J is TRBJ2-3 and V is TRBV7-6; maybe TRBD1 (6 bases). V shed 0 bases and J shed 4 bases, with 8 bases lying between them. This CDR3 region has 14 residues. Germline V gene sequence: CDR1 SGHVS, CDR2 FNYEAQ. This CDR3 is CASSLARGPDTQYF. CDR3 DNA: TGTGCCAGCAGCTTAGCCAGGGGCCCAGATACGCAGTATTTT.

This clonotype has at least ten counts. The chain carries TRBV29-1 and TRBJ2-3; TRBD2 agrees at 9 bases. After removal of 6 bases from V and 0 bases from J, the junction contained 10 bases not matched to a gene. The CDR3 covers 16 residues. Germline assignment: CDR1 SQVTM and CDR2 ANQGSEA. Written as DNA, the CDR3 is TGCAGCGTCTCTAGCGGGGAAGGGGATAGCACAGATACGCAGTATTTT. It specifies CSVSSGEGDSTDTQYF.

This clonotype came up a few times. J is TRBJ1-1 and V is TRBV19; D call uncertain. V shed 3 bases and J shed 5 bases, with 10 bases lying between them. CDR3 length: 13 residues. Germline values: CDR1 LNHDA, CDR2 SQIVND (reference sequence). CDR3 nucleotide sequence: TGTGCCAGTAGTATGTCGGGCGGGACTGAAGCTTTCTTT. Protein: CASSMSGGTEAFF.

This clonotype showed up just a few times. The J gene is TRBJ2-1, the V gene TRBV15; 9 positions agree with TRBD2. V shed 4 bases and J 7 bases; nucleotides not matched to a gene: 8. Germline CDR1 and CDR2: LNHNV and YYDKDF (reference sequence). This CDR3 spans 15 amino acids. The CDR3 is CATSNSGGTRNEQFF. The CDR3 DNA reads as TGTGCCACCAGCAATAGCGGGGGTACAAGGAATGAGCAGTTCTTC. The complete variable domain, with remaining parts taken from reference TRBV15 and TRBJ2-1, reads DAMVIQNPRYQVTQFGKPVTLSCSQTLNHNVMYWYQQKSSQAPKLLFHYYDKDFNNEADTPDNFQSRRPNTSFCFLDIRSPGLGDTAMYLCATSNSGGTRNEQFFGPGTRLTVL.

This clonotype was detected ten times or more. The gene calls are TRBV9 and TRBJ1-5; 7 bases fit TRBD1. J gave up 1 base and V 3 bases, and 4 bases lay outside the gene matches. CDR1 is SGDLS and CDR2 is YYNGEE in the germline V gene. The CDR3 extends over 15 amino acids. CDR3 nucleotide sequence: TGTGCCAGCAGCGCCACGGGACAGAGCAATCAGCCCCAGCATTTT. Encoded protein: CASSATGQSNQPQHF. The whole variable domain, filled in from reference TRBV9 and TRBJ1-5, reads DSGVTQTPKHLITATGQRVTLRCSPRSGDLSVYWYQQSLDQGLQFLIQYYNGEERAKGNILERFSAQQFPDLHSELNLSSLELGDSALYFCASSATGQSNQPQHFGDGTRLSIL.

This chain uses TRBV29-1 with TRBJ1-4; TRBD1 aligns across 7 bases. With 4 bases clipped from V and 4 bases from J, the junction kept 3 bases outside the gene matches. CDR3 length equals 13 residues. Germline-derived CDR1 and CDR2 are SQVTM and ANQGSEA. The CDR3 region has the DNA TGCAGCGTTGCCAGGGGGATTAATGAAAAACTGTTTTTT. Encoded protein: CSVARGINEKLFF.

This clonotype showed up many times. The chain is built from TRBV27 and TRBJ2-7, with 11 bases lining up with TRBD2. This CDR3 has 15 residues. Germline V gene lookup returns CDR1 MNHEY and CDR2 SMNVEV (reference sequence). V shed 3 bases and J 0 bases; nucleotides not matched to a gene: 1. CDR3 sequence (DNA): TGTGCCAGCAGTTTGACTAGCGGGACCTCCTACGAGCAGTACTTC. This translates into CASSLTSGTSYEQYF.

V gene TRBV11-2 combines with J gene TRBJ2-3; D unclear. The CDR3 is 20 residues long. Trimming took 0 bases from V and 6 from J, leaving 28 bases between them. Germline CDR1 and CDR2: SGHAT and FQNNGV. CDR3 protein: CASSLDHPSRSRPPRDTQYF. CDR3 coding DNA: TGTGCCAGCAGCTTAGACCATCCCTCGCGTTCAAGACCTCCTAGGGATACGCAGTATTTT.

This clonotype was observed at least ten times. V usage is TRBV18 and J usage is TRBJ2-7; TRBD2 aligns across 7 bases. Per the germline V gene, CDR1 is KGHSH and CDR2 is LQKENI. CDR3 length: 13 amino acids. J was trimmed by 2 bases and V by 9 bases; bases with no gene match: 7. Written as DNA, the CDR3 is TGTGCCAGTAGTCCGGGAGGACCCTACGAGCAGTACTTC. Its protein is CASSPGGPYEQYF.

In its sample, this clonotype was seen a few times. The V call is TRBV7-2, the J call TRBJ1-5; no clear D gene. Trimming took off 1 base at V and 7 bases at J, with 8 bases between the two ends. Germline CDR1 and CDR2: SGHTA and FQGNSA. The CDR3 loop spans 13 amino acids. CDR3 coding DNA: TGTGCCAGCAGCTTAGTAGTAGAACAGCCCCAGCATTTT. It translates to CASSLVVEQPQHF.

The chain has TRBV30 and TRBJ1-5, with D possibly matching TRBD1 (5 bases). Germline CDR1 GTSNPN, CDR2 SVGIG (reference sequence). The CDR3 runs 13 residues. V was shortened by 5 bases and J by 6 bases, with 14 bases between the two germline ends. This chain's CDR3 is CAWRGMVGQPQHF. DNA for the CDR3: TGTGCCTGGCGGGGGATGGTCGGTCAGCCCCAGCATTTT.

This clonotype turned up a few times. The genes are TRBV5-5 and TRBJ2-2; D possibly corresponds to TRBD1 (6 bases). Germline-derived CDR1 and CDR2 are SGHKS and YYEKEE (reference sequence). V was cut by 6 bases and J by 5 bases, with 23 bases left in between. This CDR3 is 17 amino acids long. The DNA for the CDR3 is TGTGCCAGCAACCCCGACGGGGCCACAGGGCGAACCGGGGAGCTGTTTTTT. It yields the protein CASNPDGATGRTGELFF.

There are a few counts of this clonotype. The chain employs TRBV10-3 and TRBJ2-1, with a possible D match to TRBD1 (6 bases). Germline CDR1 reads ENHRY; CDR2 reads SYGVKD. Trimming cost V 2 bases and J 5 bases, with 13 bases left between them. CDR3 length: 15 residues. CDR3 protein: CAISEGSTGHNEQFF. Here the CDR3 DNA reads TGTGCCATCAGTGAGGGGTCGACAGGCCACAATGAGCAGTTCTTC.